This T cell receptor (beta chain) was identified in a study of blood T cell repertoires in COVID-19. Study-level information: Acute-phase and convalescent COVID-19 samples originated in the United States, Italy and Spain. T cells, B-cell-depleted T cells, or PBMCs provided the cDNA or gDNA that served as material.

In germline, CDR1 is SNHLY, CDR2 FYNNEI. Trimming took 5 bases from V and 2 from J, leaving 32 bases between them. The CDR3 runs to 21 residues. Per the study methods: Estimation of nucleated cell counts was performed using reference gene primer amplification. The table came from immunoSEQ multiplex PCR; TCRdb's copy has only in-frame clones and leaves some out. The D gene and trimming were derived from the DNA, and the V and J assignments and clone size from that table. The sample has some 400,000 clones, 81% seen once. The chain carries TRBV2 and TRBJ2-3; tentatively, D is TRBD1 (7 bases). Sequencing was done on a sample of peripheral blood. The source is a human donor with acute or convalescent COVID-19. The donor label of this sample is uncertain. The CDR3 DNA reads as TGTGCCAGCAGTTGGGGACTGACAGGGTGGGGGTTAGAGGACCACACAGATACGCAGTATTTT. Translated, it gives CASSWGLTGWGLEDHTDTQYF.